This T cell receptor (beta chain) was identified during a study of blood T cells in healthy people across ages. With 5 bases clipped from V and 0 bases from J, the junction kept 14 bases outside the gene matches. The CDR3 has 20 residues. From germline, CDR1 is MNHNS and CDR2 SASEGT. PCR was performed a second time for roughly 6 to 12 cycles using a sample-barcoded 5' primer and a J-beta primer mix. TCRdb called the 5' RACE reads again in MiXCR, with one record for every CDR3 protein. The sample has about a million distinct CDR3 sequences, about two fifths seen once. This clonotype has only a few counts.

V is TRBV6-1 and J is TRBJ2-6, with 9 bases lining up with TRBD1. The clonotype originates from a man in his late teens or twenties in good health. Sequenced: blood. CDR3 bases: TGTGCCAGCAGTCTCAATACGGGACAGGGAAATCACTCTGGGGCCAACGTCCTGACTTTC. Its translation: CASSLNTGQGNHSGANVLTF.